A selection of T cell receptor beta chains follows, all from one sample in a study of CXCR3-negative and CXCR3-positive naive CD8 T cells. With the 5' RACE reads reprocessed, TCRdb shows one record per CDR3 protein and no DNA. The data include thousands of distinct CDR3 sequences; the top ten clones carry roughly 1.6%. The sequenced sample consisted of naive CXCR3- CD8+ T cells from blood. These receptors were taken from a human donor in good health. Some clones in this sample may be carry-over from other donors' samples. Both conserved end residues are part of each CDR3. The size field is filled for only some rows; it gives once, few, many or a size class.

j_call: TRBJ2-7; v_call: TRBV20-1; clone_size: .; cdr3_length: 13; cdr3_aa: CSARGSGSYEQYF
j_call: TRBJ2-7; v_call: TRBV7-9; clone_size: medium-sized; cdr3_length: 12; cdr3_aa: CASSLRGYEQYF
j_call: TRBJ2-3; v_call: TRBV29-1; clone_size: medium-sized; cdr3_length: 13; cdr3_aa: CSVEADSTDTQYF
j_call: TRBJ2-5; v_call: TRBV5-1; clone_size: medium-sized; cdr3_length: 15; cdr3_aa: CASSLEGNGQETQYF
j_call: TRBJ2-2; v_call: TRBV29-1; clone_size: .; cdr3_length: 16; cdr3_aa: CSVAGNQLMNTGELFF
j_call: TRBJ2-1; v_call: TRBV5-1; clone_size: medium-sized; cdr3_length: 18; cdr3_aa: CASSPGLAGEVSYNEQFF
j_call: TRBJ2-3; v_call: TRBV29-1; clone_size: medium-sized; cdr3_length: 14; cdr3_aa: CSVEDLDPPDTQYF
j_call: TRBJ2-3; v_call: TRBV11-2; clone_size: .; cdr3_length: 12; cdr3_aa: CASSLVPDTQYF
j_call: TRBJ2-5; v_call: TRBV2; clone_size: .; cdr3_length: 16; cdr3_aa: CASSSPYDRTDETQYF
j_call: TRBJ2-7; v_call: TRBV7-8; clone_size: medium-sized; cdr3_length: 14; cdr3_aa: CASSPRDRSYEQYF
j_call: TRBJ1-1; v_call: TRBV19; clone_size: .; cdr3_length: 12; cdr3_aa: CAVVGFNTEAFF
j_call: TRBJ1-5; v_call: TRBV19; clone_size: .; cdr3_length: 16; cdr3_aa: CASRTGTGVGNQPQHF
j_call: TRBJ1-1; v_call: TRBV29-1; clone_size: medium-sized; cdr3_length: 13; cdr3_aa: CSVELAWNTEAFF
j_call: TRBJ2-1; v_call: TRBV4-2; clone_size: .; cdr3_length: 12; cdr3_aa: CASSGSSNEQFF
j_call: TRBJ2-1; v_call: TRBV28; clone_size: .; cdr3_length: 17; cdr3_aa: CASSSLRRGPSYNEQFF
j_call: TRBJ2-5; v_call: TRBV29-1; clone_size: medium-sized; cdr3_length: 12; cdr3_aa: CSAGPAGETQYF
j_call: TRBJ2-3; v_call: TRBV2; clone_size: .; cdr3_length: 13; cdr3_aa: CASSDVGADTQYF
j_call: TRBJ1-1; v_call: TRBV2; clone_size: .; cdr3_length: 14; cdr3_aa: CASSEPRGNTEAFF
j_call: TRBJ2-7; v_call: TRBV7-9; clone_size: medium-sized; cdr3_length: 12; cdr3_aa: CASSGQTYEQYF
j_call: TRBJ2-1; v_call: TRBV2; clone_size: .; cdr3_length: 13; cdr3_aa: CASSGSAYNEQFF
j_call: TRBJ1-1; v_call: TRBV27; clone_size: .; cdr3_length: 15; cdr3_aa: CASSLGIGVGTEAFF
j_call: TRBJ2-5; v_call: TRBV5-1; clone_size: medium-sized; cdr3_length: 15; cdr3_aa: CASSLRSQMSETQYF
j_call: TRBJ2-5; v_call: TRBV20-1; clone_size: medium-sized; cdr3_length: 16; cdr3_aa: CSARDLRGVESETQYF
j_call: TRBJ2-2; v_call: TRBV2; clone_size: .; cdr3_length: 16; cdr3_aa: CASSEAGVRGTGELFF
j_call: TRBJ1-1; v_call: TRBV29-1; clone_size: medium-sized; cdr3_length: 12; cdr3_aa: CSVTDRETEAFF
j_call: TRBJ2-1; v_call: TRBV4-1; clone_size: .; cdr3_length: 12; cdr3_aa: CASQGVSNEQFF
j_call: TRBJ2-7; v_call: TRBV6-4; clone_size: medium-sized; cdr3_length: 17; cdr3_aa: CASSDGGLGDHNYEQYF
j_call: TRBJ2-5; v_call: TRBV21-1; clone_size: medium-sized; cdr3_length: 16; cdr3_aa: CASSKYSGTGLETQYF
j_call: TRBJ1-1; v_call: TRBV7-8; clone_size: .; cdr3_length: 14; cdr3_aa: CASSSSVRNTEAFF
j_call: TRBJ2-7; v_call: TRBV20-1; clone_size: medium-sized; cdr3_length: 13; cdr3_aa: CSAEGDRDYEQYF
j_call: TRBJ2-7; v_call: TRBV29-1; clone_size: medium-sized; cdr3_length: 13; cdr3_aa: CSVLRQATYEQYF
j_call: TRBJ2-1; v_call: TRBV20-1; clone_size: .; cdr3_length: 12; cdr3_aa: CSATREGNEQFF
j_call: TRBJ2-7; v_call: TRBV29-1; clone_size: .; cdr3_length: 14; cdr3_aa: CSVEGSGTDYEQYF
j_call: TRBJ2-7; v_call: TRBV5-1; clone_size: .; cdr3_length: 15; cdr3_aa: CASSLGTGIAYEQYF
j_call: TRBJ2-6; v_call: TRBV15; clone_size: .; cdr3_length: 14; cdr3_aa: CATSGDSGANVLTF
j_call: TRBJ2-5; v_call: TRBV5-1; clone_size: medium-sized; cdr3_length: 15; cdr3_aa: CASSSAQNHQETQYF
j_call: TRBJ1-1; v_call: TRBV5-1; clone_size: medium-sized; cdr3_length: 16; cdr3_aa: CASSLKPSQGLNEAFF
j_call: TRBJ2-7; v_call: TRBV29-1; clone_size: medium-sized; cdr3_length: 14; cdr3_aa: CSVELDQGAFEQYF
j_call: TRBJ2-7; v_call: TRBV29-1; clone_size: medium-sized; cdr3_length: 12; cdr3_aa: CSVVGGRLEQYF
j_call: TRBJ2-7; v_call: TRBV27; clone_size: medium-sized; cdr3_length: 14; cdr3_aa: CASRGLAGVYEQYF
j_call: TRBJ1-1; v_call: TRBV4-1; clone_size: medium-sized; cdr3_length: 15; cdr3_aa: CASSQRGLLNTEAFF
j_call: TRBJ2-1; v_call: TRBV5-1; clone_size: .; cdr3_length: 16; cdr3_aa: CASSPGLAGPVGEQFF